This T cell receptor (beta chain) was identified in a study of blood T cell repertoires in COVID-19. Study background: COVID-19 samples collected from the United States, Italy and Spain covered acute and convalescent phases.

How the authors handled the data: Amplified reference gene primers provided the basis for estimating nucleated cell counts. Profiled with immunoSEQ multiplex PCR; TCRdb holds only in-frame clones, not every one. V, J and clone size derive from that table, while D and trimming were established from the DNA sequence. The table records tens of thousands of clones, more than 85% of them present only once. The CDR3 runs to 13 residues. Trimming stripped 5 bases from V and 6 bases from J, with 11 bases between. What was sequenced was peripheral blood. The receptor was derived from a human donor with active COVID-19. The donor label of this sample is uncertain. The chain employs TRBV12-3 or TRBV12-4 and TRBJ1-5, with D possibly being TRBD1 (5 bases). CDR3 sequence reads: CASSRSRVQPQHF. The CDR3 nucleotides are TGTGCCAGCAGTCGTAGCAGGGTTCAGCCCCAGCATTTT.